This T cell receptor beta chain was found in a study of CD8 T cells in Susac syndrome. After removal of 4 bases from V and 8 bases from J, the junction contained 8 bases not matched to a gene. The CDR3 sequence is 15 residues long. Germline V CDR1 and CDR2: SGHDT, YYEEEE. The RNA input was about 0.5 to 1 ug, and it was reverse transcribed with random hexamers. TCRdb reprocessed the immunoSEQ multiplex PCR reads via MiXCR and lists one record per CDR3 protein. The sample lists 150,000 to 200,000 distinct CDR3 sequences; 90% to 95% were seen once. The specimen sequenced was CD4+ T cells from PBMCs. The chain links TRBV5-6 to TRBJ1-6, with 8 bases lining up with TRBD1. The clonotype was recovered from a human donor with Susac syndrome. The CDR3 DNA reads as TGTGCCAGCAGCCCGGGACAGGTTATGTATTCACCCCTCCACTTT. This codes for CASSPGQVMYSPLHF.